Listed here are 20 T cell receptor beta chains from one sample, sequenced in a study of cytomegalovirus exposure and HLA in healthy donors. The primer mix had 60 Vbeta and 13 Jbeta primers. Assay used: immunoSEQ multiplex PCR; TCRdb lists only in-frame clones, some missing. Of approximately 110,000 clones listed, more than 9.5% are singletons. Material: PBMCs. The receptors derive from a man aged 40-55 years in good health and CMV-seropositive.

Points on this clone: Because it lacks the conserved phenylalanine or tryptophan at the end, this CDR3 is likely a read error. This chain joins TRBV6-1 and TRBJ2-7; TRBD2 aligns across 10 bases. J lost 7 bases, V lost 7 bases, and 10 bases had no gene match. The CDR3 contains 14 residues. CDR1 is MNHNS, CDR2 SASEGT, per germline. CDR3 in amino acids: CASNQREGLGEQYL. CDR3 nucleotides: TGTGCCAGCAACCAGCGGGAGGGTCTGGGGGAGCAGTACCTC.

The chain uses TRBV28 and TRBJ2-5; 8 nucleotides align to TRBD1. This CDR3 has 13 amino acids. CDR1 MDHEN and CDR2 SYDVKM come from the germline V gene. Trimming removed 6 bases from V and 11 bases from J; junction bases left unmatched: 11. CDR3 nucleotide sequence: TGTGCCAGCAGACTCGGACAGGGCGGAGAGCAGTACTTC. The encoded protein is CASRLGQGGEQYF.

V usage is TRBV2 and J usage is TRBJ1-5; maybe TRBD1 (5 bases). From germline, CDR1 is SNHLY and CDR2 FYNNEI. V shed 3 bases and J shed 2 bases, with 23 bases lying between them. CDR3 size: 19 residues. CDR3 residues: CASSDGTLGASGGNQPQHF. CDR3 nucleotide sequence: TGTGCCAGCAGTGACGGTACCCTAGGCGCCTCGGGGGGCAATCAGCCCCAGCATTTT. Filled out from reference TRBV2 and TRBJ1-5, the complete variable domain reads EPEVTQTPSHQVTQMGQEVILRCVPISNHLYFYWYRQILGQKVEFLVSFYNNEISEKSEIFDDQFSVERPDGSNFTLKIRSTKLEDSAMYFCASSDGTLGASGGNQPQHFGDGTRLSIL.

The CDR3 reads CASTGSQTQYF. In nucleotides, the CDR3 is TGTGCCAGCACAGGGTCTCAGACCCAGTACTTC. The chain has TRBV2 and TRBJ2-5; D perhaps matches TRBD1 (5 bases). V shed 7 bases and J shed 6 bases, with 9 bases lying between them. The CDR3 length is 11 residues. Per germline, CDR1 SNHLY and CDR2 FYNNEI.

This clone was seen only a few times. This chain uses TRBV7-6 with TRBJ1-5; tentative D call: TRBD1 (6 bases). The germline V gene encodes CDR1 SGHVS and CDR2 FNYEAQ. V was cut by 5 bases and J by 2 bases, with 19 bases left in between. The CDR3 sequence is 17 residues long. CDR3 bases: TGTGCCAGCAGCCCCCGCCGGGACACCCGGGGCAATCAGCCCCAGCATTTT. This sequence encodes CASSPRRDTRGNQPQHF.

This chain uses TRBV29-1 with TRBJ2-7, with TRBD2 as a possible D gene (6 bases). Germline V CDR1 and CDR2: SQVTM, ANQGSEA. This CDR3 spans 14 amino acids. The V gene lost 4 bases and the J gene lost 4 bases, with 17 bases spanning the gap. The chain's CDR3 is CSVGSDAGTYEQYF. The CDR3 DNA sequence: TGCAGCGTTGGGTCGGACGCGGGAACTTACGAGCAGTACTTC.

The CDR3 bases are TGTGCCAGCAGCCAGACTAGCGGGGAAGAGACCCAGTACTTC. Translation gives CASSQTSGEETQYF. The V and J genes are TRBV4-2 and TRBJ2-5; 11 bases fit TRBD2. Germline V CDR1 and CDR2: LGHNA, YNFKEQ. V gave up 3 bases and J gave up 3 bases; unmatched junction bases: 0. This CDR3 region has 14 residues.

In its sample, this clone was seen a few times. The V call is TRBV5-4, the J call TRBJ1-2; 8 nucleotides match TRBD1. The trim removed 5 bases at V and 4 bases at J, leaving 4 bases unmatched. Germline V lookup: CDR1 SGHNT, CDR2 YYREEE (reference sequence). The CDR3 runs 13 residues. This CDR3 is CASRHDRGYGYTF. CDR3 bases: TGTGCCAGCAGACACGACAGGGGCTATGGCTACACCTTC.

This clone has a handful of counts. The J gene is TRBJ1-1, the V gene TRBV27, with D tentatively TRBD1 (6 bases). Per germline, CDR1 MNHEY and CDR2 SMNVEV (reference sequence). Trimming took off 6 bases at V and 4 bases at J, with 18 bases between the two ends. The CDR3 has 15 amino acids. The chain's CDR3 is CASRSAGADGTEAFF. The DNA of the CDR3 is TGTGCCAGCAGATCCGCGGGGGCCGATGGCACTGAAGCTTTCTTT.

This clone was observed a handful of times. The identical CDR3 is also encoded by other nucleotide sequences in the sample. This chain connects TRBV5-1 to TRBJ1-1; a weak D match, TRBD1 (5 bases). CDR1 is SGHRS and CDR2 is YFSETQ in the germline V gene. Trimming removed 0 bases at V and 5 bases at J, with 11 bases between. The CDR3 totals 14 residues. The CDR3 reads CASSLGPGGTEAFF. In DNA form, the CDR3 reads TGCGCCAGCAGCTTGGGTCCCGGGGGGACTGAAGCTTTCTTT.

The rearrangement links TRBV4-3 to TRBJ2-1; the match to TRBD2 covers 7 bases. Trimming at V came to 4 bases and at J to 5 bases, leaving 8 bases not matched to a gene. The germline CDR1 and CDR2 sequences are LGHNA and YSLEER. The CDR3 sequence is 15 residues long. CDR3 in amino acids: CASSLAASGNNEQFF. The CDR3 DNA is TGCGCCAGCAGCCTCGCGGCTAGCGGTAACAATGAGCAGTTCTTC.

V is TRBV5-1 and J is TRBJ1-1; unclear D gene. The CDR3 covers 14 residues. V was pared by 2 bases and J by 4 bases, with 12 bases between. Germline V lookup: CDR1 SGHRS, CDR2 YFSETQ. The CDR3 region is CASSLGRGVTEAFF. CDR3 DNA sequence: TGCGCCAGCAGCTTAGGCCGGGGAGTCACTGAAGCTTTCTTT.

The genes are TRBV19 and TRBJ1-2, with D tentatively TRBD1 (6 bases). V was pared by 3 bases and J by 6 bases, with 11 bases between. This CDR3 contains 13 residues. Germline V gene sequence: CDR1 LNHDA, CDR2 SQIVND (reference sequence). This chain's CDR3 is CASSMAHRDGYTF. The CDR3, as DNA: TGTGCCAGTAGTATGGCCCACAGGGATGGCTACACCTTC. Variable domain in full (rest from reference TRBV19 and TRBJ1-2): DGGITQSPKYLFRKEGQNVTLSCEQNLNHDAMYWYRQDPGQGLRLIYYSQIVNDFQKGDIAEGYSVSREKKESFPLTVTSAQKNPTAFYLCASSMAHRDGYTFGSGTRLTVV.

This chain uses TRBV5-1 with TRBJ1-1; 8 bases line up with TRBD1. CDR3 size: 16 residues. After removal of 4 bases from V and 5 bases from J, the junction contained 13 bases not matched to a gene. Germline CDR1 reads SGHRS; CDR2 reads YFSETQ. The CDR3, as DNA: TGCGCCAGCAGCGTGACAGGGGTTCAGGTCGGAACTGAAGCTTTCTTT. It yields the protein CASSVTGVQVGTEAFF.

In this sample, this clone turned up a few times. The chain recombines TRBV28 with TRBJ1-2; D unclear. Trimming shortened V by 6 bases and J by 7 bases, and 6 bases separated the two germline ends. Looked up from germline, CDR1 is MDHEN and CDR2 is SYDVKM. There are 10 residues in the CDR3. The chain's CDR3 is CASSSTGYTF. DNA for the CDR3: TGTGCCAGCAGCTCTACTGGCTACACCTTC.

V and J are TRBV9 and TRBJ2-3, with 10 bases lining up with TRBD2. Germline V gene lookup returns CDR1 SGDLS and CDR2 YYNGEE. Trimming removed 0 bases from V and 4 bases from J; junction bases left unmatched: 2. The CDR3 consists of 15 residues. The CDR3 coding sequence is TGTGCCAGCAGCGTAGCAGCGGGAGGGGCAGATACGCAGTATTTT. This translates into CASSVAAGGADTQYF.

The V and J genes are TRBV5-1 and TRBJ2-1; TRBD2 matches at 8 bases. The germline V gene encodes CDR1 SGHRS and CDR2 YFSETQ. The CDR3 is 17 residues long. With 7 bases clipped from V and 4 bases from J, the junction kept 16 bases outside the gene matches. CDR3 residues: CASFFGSGLAEYNEQFF. The CDR3 DNA follows: TGCGCCAGCTTCTTTGGAAGCGGACTAGCAGAGTACAATGAGCAGTTCTTC.

The J gene is TRBJ2-5, the V gene TRBV7-2, with TRBD2 matching over 7 bases. Trimming cost V 0 bases and J 5 bases; bases outside gene matches: 6. The germline CDR1 and CDR2 sequences are SGHTA and FQGNSA. The CDR3 consists of 15 residues. The CDR3 loop is CASSLAGGPYETQYF. In DNA form, the CDR3 reads TGTGCCAGCAGCTTAGCGGGAGGGCCGTATGAGACCCAGTACTTC.

In its sample, this clone was seen a few times. The V gene is TRBV6-6, the J gene TRBJ2-7; TRBD1 agrees at 8 bases. The CDR3 length is 15 residues. CDR1 and CDR2 from the germline V gene are MNHNY and SVGAGI (reference sequence). Unmatched junction bases numbered 10, after V lost 6 bases and J lost 3 bases. The CDR3 protein is CASRPAGGLNYEQYF. The CDR3 DNA sequence: TGTGCCAGCAGGCCTGCAGGGGGCTTGAACTACGAGCAGTACTTC.

The chain combines TRBV4-3 with TRBJ2-5; tentative D call: TRBD1 (6 bases). From germline, CDR1 is LGHNA and CDR2 YSLEER. The ends were cut back, 0 bases at V and 4 bases at J, with 18 bases in the middle. The CDR3 is 17 residues long. The CDR3 sequence: CASSQDPGRGLGETQYF. In nucleotides, the CDR3 is TGCGCCAGCAGCCAAGATCCGGGAAGGGGGTTGGGAGAGACCCAGTACTTC.